These 25 T cell receptor beta chains were all obtained from the same sample, sequenced in a study of a mutant IDH1 vaccine in newly diagnosed glioma. What these receptors recognize is not known. Stated time point: week 35, safety follow-up. Alongside topical imiquimod, each dose of vaccine comprised 300 ug of mutant IDH1 20-mer peptide. The data were produced by immunoSEQ multiplex PCR, yet TCRdb's version contains in-frame clones alone and is incomplete. The sample records some 30,000 clones, 60% to 85% being singletons. Sequenced here: PBMCs, sampled from a glioma patient whose treatment included an IDH1 peptide vaccine. The receptors were gathered from a woman in her 30s with glioma. Some clones in this sample may be carry-over from other donors' samples.

The V call is TRBV14, the J call TRBJ2-7; 10 bases are shared with TRBD2. Germline values: CDR1 SGHDN, CDR2 FVKESK. This CDR3 comprises 19 residues. V lost 4 bases to trimming and J lost 1 base; unmatched junction nucleotides: 16. The CDR3 protein is CASSRRFWFFSGRSYEQYF. The CDR3 region has the DNA TGTGCCAGCAGCCGACGCTTTTGGTTTTTTAGCGGGAGGTCCTACGAGCAGTACTTC.

The rearrangement links TRBV7-2 to TRBJ2-3; D unclear. The CDR3 loop spans 14 amino acids. Trimming took 4 bases from V and 4 from J, leaving 12 bases between them. Germline V CDR1 and CDR2: SGHTA, FQGNSA. The CDR3 spells CASSSGWSPDTQYF. Here the CDR3 DNA reads TGTGCCAGCAGCTCCGGGTGGTCCCCAGATACGCAGTATTTT.

This chain links TRBV10-3 with TRBJ1-1, with 12 nucleotides matching TRBD1. V lost 3 bases to trimming and J lost 4 bases; unmatched junction nucleotides: 9. CDR1 is ENHRY and CDR2 is SYGVKD in the germline V gene. The CDR3 extends over 17 amino acids. The DNA of the CDR3 is TGTGCCATCAGTGACCAGGGACAGGGGGCTTCGGGCACTGAAGCTTTCTTT. Protein product: CAISDQGQGASGTEAFF.

The CDR3 loop reads CASSTTGVDQPQHF. In DNA, the CDR3 is TGTGCCAGCAGTACCACTGGGGTGGATCAGCCCCAGCATTTT. This sequence joins TRBV6-1 and TRBJ1-5; D uncertain. Germline V gene data show CDR1 as MNHNS and CDR2 as SASEGT. This CDR3 spans 14 amino acids. Trimming took 5 bases from V and 5 from J, leaving 13 bases between them.

V and J are TRBV19 and TRBJ1-1, with D possibly being TRBD1 (5 bases). CDR3 length: 13 amino acids. V was cut by 6 bases and J by 0 bases, with 8 bases left in between. Germline values: CDR1 LNHDA, CDR2 SQIVND (reference sequence). CDR3 DNA: TGTGCCAGTAGGAAGACAGTGAACACTGAAGCTTTCTTT. It specifies CASRKTVNTEAFF.

This clone occurred a few times. The CDR3 loop reads CASSQAGVYGYTF. The DNA of the CDR3 is TGTGCCAGCAGCCAAGCGGGTGTCTATGGCTACACCTTC. The rearrangement links TRBV14 to TRBJ1-2; D is undetermined. Trimming took 1 base from V and 4 from J, leaving 7 bases between them. There are 13 residues in the CDR3. From germline, CDR1 is SGHDN and CDR2 FVKESK.

V gene TRBV10-1 combines with J gene TRBJ2-5, with D hard to call. Trimming removed 3 bases at V and 3 bases at J, with 14 bases between. Germline CDR1 and CDR2: WNHNN and SYGVQD (reference sequence). The CDR3 loop spans 15 amino acids. The CDR3: CASSEGSAREETQYF. For the CDR3, the DNA is TGCGCCAGCAGTGAAGGTTCGGCACGCGAAGAGACCCAGTACTTC.

The chain recombines TRBV15 with TRBJ2-1; weak D call: TRBD2 (6 bases). Germline V gene lookup returns CDR1 LNHNV and CDR2 YYDKDF (reference sequence). CDR3 length: 14 amino acids. V dropped 5 bases and J dropped 10 bases, with 18 bases sitting between them. The CDR3 sequence is CATSLEGGAREQFF. For the CDR3, the DNA is TGTGCCACCAGCCTTGAAGGAGGGGCGAGGGAGCAGTTCTTC.

CDR3 sequence (DNA): TGCAGCGTTGCTGGGGCCCTAACAGATACGCAGTATTTT. Translating gives CSVAGALTDTQYF. The chain recombines TRBV29-1 with TRBJ2-3, with D tentatively TRBD1 (5 bases). V was shortened by 4 bases and J by 3 bases, with 11 bases between the two germline ends. In germline, CDR1 is SQVTM, CDR2 ANQGSEA. The length of the CDR3 is 13 residues.

Here the CDR3 reads CASSGTAEAFF. The DNA of the CDR3 is TGTGCCAGCAGCGGGACAGCTGAAGCTTTCTTT. This chain joins TRBV2 and TRBJ1-1; TRBD1 matches at 7 bases. This CDR3 region has 11 residues. The ends lost 6 bases at V and 6 bases at J; junction bases unmatched: 1. Per the germline V gene, CDR1 is SNHLY and CDR2 is FYNNEI.

This clone was counted only a few times. The chain combines TRBV15 with TRBJ1-2; possibly TRBD1 for D (6 bases). Trimming cost V 1 base and J 6 bases, with 15 bases left between them. The CDR3 is 15 residues long. The germline CDR1 and CDR2 sequences are LNHNV and YYDKDF (reference sequence). The CDR3 loop reads CATSRVVQGKDGYTF. CDR3 nucleotides: TGTGCCACCAGCAGAGTGGTCCAGGGGAAAGATGGCTACACCTTC.

This chain links TRBV30 with TRBJ1-4; D is undetermined. V was cut by 5 bases and J by 4 bases, with 11 bases left in between. Germline loops: CDR1 GTSNPN, CDR2 SVGIG (reference sequence). This CDR3 region has 13 residues. CDR3 DNA sequence: TGTGCCTGGCAGGAGATCTATAATGAAAAACTGTTTTTT. It encodes CAWQEIYNEKLFF.

This clone was picked up one time. V is TRBV4-1 and J is TRBJ2-5, with 10 bases identical to TRBD1. J gave up 7 bases and V 4 bases, and 9 bases lay outside the gene matches. Germline V lookup: CDR1 MGHRA, CDR2 YSYEKL. The CDR3 loop spans 15 amino acids. The CDR3 nucleotides read TGCGCCAGCAGCCTTTCCGACAGGGGGCAGGGGACCCAGTACTTC. This sequence encodes CASSLSDRGQGTQYF.

The chain recombines TRBV29-1 with TRBJ2-3; D is unresolved. CDR1 and CDR2 from the germline V gene are SQVTM and ANQGSEA. The V end lost 6 bases, the J end lost 3 bases, and 4 bases lay between the germline ends. CDR3 size: 10 residues. The CDR3 DNA sequence: TGCAGCGTCCCTACAGATACGCAGTATTTT. This gives the protein CSVPTDTQYF.

This clone was found once. The chain carries TRBV9 and TRBJ2-3, with D unresolved. V lost 0 bases and J 3 bases, leaving 5 bases between the germline ends. CDR3 length: 13 residues. Germline V gives CDR1 SGDLS, CDR2 YYNGEE. The chain's CDR3 is CASSVVGTDTQYF. CDR3 DNA: TGTGCCAGCAGCGTAGTCGGAACAGATACGCAGTATTTT.

The chain joins TRBV7-8 to TRBJ1-2; D uncertain. This CDR3 region has 17 residues. The ends were cut back, 1 base at V and 0 bases at J, with 15 bases in the middle. Germline CDR1 is SGHVS and CDR2 is FQNEAQ. The CDR3 sequence: CASSLEESGWPNYGYTF. The CDR3 DNA follows: TGTGCCAGCAGCTTAGAGGAGTCGGGGTGGCCTAACTATGGCTACACCTTC.

J is TRBJ1-5 and V is TRBV5-1, with D unresolved. V was cut by 2 bases and J by 2 bases, with 8 bases left in between. The CDR3 is 14 amino acids. Germline loops: CDR1 SGHRS, CDR2 YFSETQ. The CDR3 nucleotides are TGCGCCAGCAGCTTAACCGGGGGCAATCAGCCCCAGCATTTT. The encoded protein is CASSLTGGNQPQHF.

CDR3 nucleotides: TGTGCCAGCAGCCCGGCCGCGGGTAGCACAGATACGCAGTATTTT. It encodes CASSPAAGSTDTQYF. The V gene is TRBV5-4, the J gene TRBJ2-3; D is possibly TRBD2 (5 bases). CDR3 length equals 15 residues. The germline V and J ends were trimmed by 4 bases and 0 bases, with 12 bases remaining between them. Germline CDR1 is SGHNT and CDR2 is YYREEE (reference sequence).

This rearrangement joins TRBV7-8 to TRBJ2-7; D gene unclear. The CDR3 is 14 residues long. Per the germline V gene, CDR1 is SGHVS and CDR2 is FQNEAQ. Trimming removed 3 bases from V and 0 bases from J, with 9 bases in between. In DNA form, the CDR3 reads TGTGCCAGCAGCTTGGCAGAGACCTCCTACGAGCAGTACTTC. As protein: CASSLAETSYEQYF.

The rearrangement joins TRBV9 to TRBJ2-1; D is ambiguous. Germline loops: CDR1 SGDLS, CDR2 YYNGEE. Trimming pared 3 bases from V and 1 base from J, leaving 11 bases between. The CDR3 extends over 15 amino acids. The CDR3 nucleotides read TGTGCCAGCAGCGCCTCCCCCACGTCCTACAATGAGCAGTTCTTC. It encodes CASSASPTSYNEQFF.

V is TRBV4-2 and J is TRBJ1-4; 8 bases match TRBD1. Germline CDR1 reads LGHNA; CDR2 reads YNFKEQ. The CDR3 consists of 17 residues. V gave up 1 base and J gave up 8 bases; unmatched junction bases: 12. This CDR3 is CASSQVLMTGEEEKLFF. The CDR3 coding sequence is TGTGCCAGCAGCCAAGTCCTAATGACAGGGGAAGAGGAAAAACTGTTTTTT.

This chain connects TRBV7-9 to TRBJ2-7; 8 bases align to TRBD1. The V and J ends lost 5 bases and 4 bases, in that order; junction bases with no gene match: 10. The CDR3 has 15 residues. Germline V gene sequence: CDR1 SEHNR, CDR2 FQNEAQ (reference sequence). CDR3 region: CASSAIPGGAYEQYF. As DNA, the CDR3 is TGTGCCAGCAGCGCTATCCCAGGGGGCGCATACGAGCAGTACTTC.

The chain is built from TRBV9 and TRBJ2-5; 7 bases agree with TRBD2. The germline V gene has CDR1 SGDLS and CDR2 YYNGEE. This CDR3 comprises 16 residues. The V and J ends lost 3 bases and 5 bases, in that order; junction bases with no gene match: 13. CDR3 DNA: TGTGCCAGCAGCGCTCCGGGGGAGGGGACCGCGGAGACCCAGTACTTC. Protein product: CASSAPGEGTAETQYF. Complete variable domain (other parts from reference TRBV9 and TRBJ2-5): DSGVTQTPKHLITATGQRVTLRCSPRSGDLSVYWYQQSLDQGLQFLIQYYNGEERAKGNILERFSAQQFPDLHSELNLSSLELGDSALYFCASSAPGEGTAETQYFGPGTRLLVL.

A few counts support this clone. The CDR3 region has the DNA TGTGCCAGCAGTTACGTGGGTGGGGGCGATGAGGAAGCTTTCTTT. Encoded protein: CASSYVGGGDEEAFF. The chain has TRBV6-6 and TRBJ1-1, with D perhaps TRBD1 (6 bases). Germline lookup yields CDR1 MNHNY and CDR2 SVGAGI (reference sequence). Trimming removed 2 bases at V and 8 bases at J, with 18 bases between. This CDR3 contains 15 residues.

This clone appeared once. The J gene is TRBJ2-3, the V gene TRBV2; 9 bases align to TRBD2. The J segment lost 2 bases and the V segment lost 6 bases, leaving 6 bases of the junction unmatched. Per germline, CDR1 SNHLY and CDR2 FYNNEI. This CDR3 has 15 residues. The CDR3 DNA sequence: TGTGCCAGCAGAGACCTAGCGGGGCTCACAGATACGCAGTATTTT. It yields the protein CASRDLAGLTDTQYF.